Listed below are T cell receptor beta chains from one sample, sequenced in a study of early T cells in non-severe SARS-CoV-2 infection. TCRdb independently ran MiXCR on the 5' RACE reads; one entry per CDR3 protein. The sample consists of about 87,000 distinct CDR3 sequences, 12% to 15% of them appearing once. Sequences were obtained from whole blood. Receptors originate from an adult who was a healthcare worker with PCR-confirmed SARS-CoV-2 infection or an uninfected control (not recorded which). The CDR3 runs from the conserved cysteine through the conserved F or W. The D gene is left open where the match is weak. The listing skips clone size in some rows; elsewhere it reads once, few, many or a size class.

J gene	D gene	clone size	V gene	CDR3 DNA	CDR3 protein
TRBJ2-2	TRBD1	few	TRBV29-1	TGCAGCGTTGGACAGGGGTCTGAGGAGCTGTTTTTT	CSVGQGSEELFF
TRBJ2-3	.	.	TRBV3-1	TGTGCCAGCAGCCAACGGGGGCCCGCGGGTTCGCAGTATTTT	CASSQRGPAGSQYF
TRBJ1-2	TRBD1	many	TRBV7-8	TGTGCCAGCAGCCCCGACAGGGACGGCTACACCTTC	CASSPDRDGYTF
TRBJ2-2	.	.	TRBV20-1	TGCAGTGCTAGAGAACTAGCGAACACCGGGGAGCTGTTTTTT	CSARELANTGELFF
TRBJ2-3	TRBD2	few	TRBV4-1	TGCGCCAGCAGCCAAGGCCTAGCGGGGGGTACAGATACGCAGTATTTT	CASSQGLAGGTDTQYF
TRBJ2-3	TRBD2	few	TRBV3-1	TGTGCCAGCAGCCAAGATAATGTCGTGTGGCTAGCGGGGGGAGTTTCGATAGATACGCAGTATTTT	CASSQDNVVWLAGGVSIDTQYF
TRBJ2-5	TRBD1	many	TRBV7-9	TGTGCCAGCAGCTCCGGACCTACAGGGGGCCGGGGGGAGACCCAGTACTTC	CASSSGPTGGRGETQYF
TRBJ1-5	.	.	TRBV6-1	TGTGCCAGCAGAGACCAATTTAGCAATCAGCCCCAGCATTTT	CASRDQFSNQPQHF
TRBJ2-3	.	.	TRBV6-1	TGTGCCAGCAGGGCGGGGAGCACAGATACGCAGTATTTT	CASRAGSTDTQYF
TRBJ2-2	.	few	TRBV6-1	TGTGCCAGCAGTGATTCCGGCGCGAACACCGGGGAGCTGTTTTTT	CASSDSGANTGELFF
TRBJ2-5	.	.	TRBV2	TGTGCCAGCAGACAGAACTTGCAAGAGACCCAGTACTTC	CASRQNLQETQYF
TRBJ1-1	TRBD1	few	TRBV7-3	TGTGCCAGCAGCTCGGACAGGGGAATGAACACTGAAGCTTTCTTT	CASSSDRGMNTEAFF
TRBJ2-3	TRBD2	few	TRBV10-3	TGTGCCATCAGTGGGAGGACTAGCGGGCTCACAGATACGCAGTATTTT	CAISGRTSGLTDTQYF
TRBJ1-5	.	.	TRBV7-6	TGTGCCAGCAGCTTAGCCGGGGCGGCGGGGCAGCCCCAGCATTTT	CASSLAGAAGQPQHF
TRBJ1-2	.	.	TRBV12-3/TRBV12-4	TGTGCCAGCAGTTTCCCGGACCGTGCTAACTATGGCTACACCTTC	CASSFPDRANYGYTF
TRBJ2-3	.	few	TRBV6-6	TGTGCCAGCAGTTACGGGCGGGGGCACGGCACAGATACGCAGTATTTT	CASSYGRGHGTDTQYF
TRBJ1-4	.	medium-sized	TRBV7-8	TGTGCCAGCAGCGTCCAAGGAACTAATGAAAAACTGTTTTTT	CASSVQGTNEKLFF
TRBJ1-2	.	few	TRBV20-1	TGCAGTGCGTCCGGGGCAGGCCCCTTCTATGGCTACACCTTC	CSASGAGPFYGYTF
TRBJ1-2	.	once	TRBV20-1	TGCAGTGCTAACCGGGACGGGAACTATGGCTACACCTTC	CSANRDGNYGYTF
TRBJ1-6	.	few	TRBV6-2/TRBV6-3	TGTGCCAGCAGTGACCAACTCATCAGGACGGACTCACCCCTCCACTTT	CASSDQLIRTDSPLHF
TRBJ1-3	.	many	TRBV28	TGTGCCAGCAGTTTCCAGGGTCTCTCTGGAAACACCATATATTTT	CASSFQGLSGNTIYF
TRBJ1-1	.	.	TRBV6-1	TGTGCCAGCAGTGGGGGGCGCGCCACTGAAGCTTTCTTT	CASSGGRATEAFF
TRBJ2-1	TRBD1	many	TRBV11-1	TGTGCCAGCAGCGCCTGGGACAGAGATTACAATGAGCAGTTCTTC	CASSAWDRDYNEQFF
TRBJ2-5	.	.	TRBV29-1	TGCAGCGTGAGGACAGATCAAGAGACCCAGTACTTC	CSVRTDQETQYF
TRBJ2-7	.	.	TRBV5-1	TGCGCCAGCAGCCCTGAGGGCCGGAGTAGCTCCTACGAGCAGTACTTC	CASSPEGRSSSYEQYF
TRBJ2-1	.	few	TRBV7-8	TGTGCCAGCAGCCCGACTAGTAACCTCCGCACTGAGCAGTTCTTC	CASSPTSNLRTEQFF
TRBJ2-5	.	many	TRBV12-3/TRBV12-4	TGTGCCAGCAGGGAAACCGGGGTTCTCGAGACCCAGTACTTC	CASRETGVLETQYF
TRBJ2-1	.	.	TRBV11-2	TGTGCCAGCAGCCCCAACCCCCCCTACAATGAGCAGTTCTTC	CASSPNPPYNEQFF
TRBJ1-1	TRBD1	few	TRBV6-2/TRBV6-3	TGTGCCAGCAGTTACTCCGTACAGGGGGTAGACACTGAAGCTTTCTTT	CASSYSVQGVDTEAFF
TRBJ2-2	TRBD2	few	TRBV7-6	TGTGCCAGCAGCACTCGACTAGCGGGGGGGCCCACCGGGGAGCTGTTTTTT	CASSTRLAGGPTGELFF
TRBJ1-1	.	many	TRBV19	TGTGCCAGTAGGAGGCCGGGGAACACTGAAGCTTTCTTT	CASRRPGNTEAFF
TRBJ2-5	TRBD2	many	TRBV10-3	TGTGCCATCCGGGACCCGCGGGGGGAGACCCAGTACTTC	CAIRDPRGETQYF
TRBJ2-1	TRBD1	.	TRBV11-3	TGTGCCAGCAGCTCACGGGACAGGGGCAGGGAGCAGTTCTTC	CASSSRDRGREQFF
TRBJ2-7	.	few	TRBV20-1	TGCAGTGCTAGTTGGAGGGCCTACGAGCAGTACTTC	CSASWRAYEQYF
TRBJ2-1	.	few	TRBV7-2	TGTGCCAGCAGCTTAGTCCCATCCCCTCCCAATGAGCAGTTCTTC	CASSLVPSPPNEQFF
TRBJ2-3	.	.	TRBV7-2	TGTGCCAGCAGCCGAGTAGGGGGGCCGCCAGATACGCAGTATTTT	CASSRVGGPPDTQYF
TRBJ2-3	.	.	TRBV10-3	TGTGCCATCAGGGGCCTGGGGGCTAGCACAGATACGCAGTATTTT	CAIRGLGASTDTQYF
TRBJ2-3	.	few	TRBV24-1	TGTGCCACCAGTGGCCTACAGGGCACAGATACGCAGTATTTT	CATSGLQGTDTQYF
TRBJ1-6	TRBD1	few	TRBV25-1	TGTGCCAGCAGTGATTCGGACAGGGGGCTAAATAATTCACCCCTCCACTTT	CASSDSDRGLNNSPLHF
TRBJ1-1	.	many	TRBV12-3/TRBV12-4	TGTGCCAGCAGTCCCCCACAAGGTTTGGACACTGAAGCTTTCTTT	CASSPPQGLDTEAFF
TRBJ2-7	.	.	TRBV6-6	TGTGCCAGCAGACAATCCGGCCGGGGCTCCTACGAGCAGTACTTC	CASRQSGRGSYEQYF
TRBJ1-2	.	.	TRBV5-1	TGCGCCAGCAGCTCCGGGACCTTAGACTATGGCTACACCTTC	CASSSGTLDYGYTF
TRBJ1-5	TRBD1	few	TRBV28	TGTGCCAGCACTGTGGACAGGGAGTATCAGCCCCAGCATTTT	CASTVDREYQPQHF
TRBJ2-2	TRBD1	many	TRBV27	TGTGCCAGCAGGATACAGGGGGCGAACACCGGGGAGCTGTTTTTT	CASRIQGANTGELFF
TRBJ1-2	.	many	TRBV20-1	TGCAGTGCTAGAGATAGGGGCACAAGGGACTATGGCTACACCTTC	CSARDRGTRDYGYTF
TRBJ1-5	TRBD1	few	TRBV20-1	TGCAGTGCCACCACAGGGGACAATCAGCCCCAGCATTTT	CSATTGDNQPQHF
TRBJ2-5	.	.	TRBV19	TGTGCCAGTAGTATAGGTCGACAGCTCCAGGAGACCCAGTACTTC	CASSIGRQLQETQYF
TRBJ1-2	.	.	TRBV7-9	TGTGCCAGCAGCCCGGACAGCTATGGCTACACCTTC	CASSPDSYGYTF
TRBJ2-3	.	.	TRBV7-9	TGTGCCAGCAGCCCCCCGCGCCCTAGCACAGATACGCAGTATTTT	CASSPPRPSTDTQYF
TRBJ2-7	.	.	TRBV7-9	TGTGCCAGCAGCTTAGGACCGGTCAGCTCCTACGAGCAGTACTTC	CASSLGPVSSYEQYF